Below are 3 T cell receptor beta chains sequenced from a single sample in a study of T cells in Graves' hyperthyroidism and ophthalmopathy. Amplification yielded TCR beta CDR3 regions, with RNA transcripts as the source. An initial round of RT-PCR targeting the TCR CDR3 relied on the HTBI primer set. TCRdb called the multiplex PCR reads again in MiXCR, with one record for every CDR3 protein. This sample has just under 750,000 distinct CDR3 sequences, with 30% to 40% found just once. Specimen: blood. Source of these receptors: a woman aged 35 to 49 with Graves' hyperthyroidism.

The V and J genes are TRBV7-1 and TRBJ2-1; possible D gene TRBD2, 6 bases. TRBV7-1 is an open reading frame, and its role is uncertain. V gave up 6 bases and J gave up 2 bases, with 8 bases separating them. This CDR3 spans 13 amino acids. The CDR3 loop reads CASRGGTYNEQFF. As DNA, the CDR3 is TGTGCCAGCAGGGGGGGTACCTACAATGAGCAGTTCTTC.

This clonotype showed up many times. V usage is TRBV28 and J usage is TRBJ2-7; D is tentatively TRBD1 or TRBD2 (5 bases each). This CDR3 region has 15 residues. V was shortened by 3 bases and J by 3 bases, with 15 bases between the two germline ends. CDR1 is MDHEN and CDR2 is SYDVKM in the germline V gene. In DNA, the CDR3 is TGTGCCAGCAGTTTCCTCGGGACGAGGGGCTACGAGCAGTACTTC. Its translation: CASSFLGTRGYEQYF.

This clonotype appeared a few times. The chain recombines TRBV29-1 with TRBJ1-1; possibly TRBD1 for D (6 bases). V was shortened by 5 bases and J by 6 bases, with 10 bases between the two germline ends. The CDR3 is made up of 11 amino acids. The germline V gene encodes CDR1 SQVTM and CDR2 ANQGSEA. DNA of the CDR3: TGCAGCGTTCACAGGGTTCCTGAAGCTTTCTTT. Translated, it gives CSVHRVPEAFF. Full variable domain (outside the CDR3, taken from reference TRBV29-1 and TRBJ1-1): SAVISQKPSRDICQRGTSLTIQCQVDSQVTMMFWYRQQPGQSLTLIATANQGSEATYESGFVIDKFPISRPNLTFSTLTVSNMSPEDSSIYLCSVHRVPEAFFGQGTRLTVV.